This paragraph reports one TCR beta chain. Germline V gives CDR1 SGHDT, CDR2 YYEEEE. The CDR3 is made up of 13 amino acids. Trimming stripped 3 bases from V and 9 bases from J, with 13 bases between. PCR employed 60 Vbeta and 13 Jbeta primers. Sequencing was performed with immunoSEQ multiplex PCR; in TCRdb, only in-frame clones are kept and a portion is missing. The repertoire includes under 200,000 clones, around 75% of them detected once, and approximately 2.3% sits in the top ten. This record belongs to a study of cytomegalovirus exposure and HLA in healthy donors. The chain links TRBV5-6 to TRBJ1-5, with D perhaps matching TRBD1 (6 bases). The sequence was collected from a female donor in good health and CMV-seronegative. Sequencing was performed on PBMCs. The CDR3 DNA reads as TGTGCCAGCAGCTCCAGGGGTGGGCGGCCCCAGCATTTT. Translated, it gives CASSSRGGRPQHF.